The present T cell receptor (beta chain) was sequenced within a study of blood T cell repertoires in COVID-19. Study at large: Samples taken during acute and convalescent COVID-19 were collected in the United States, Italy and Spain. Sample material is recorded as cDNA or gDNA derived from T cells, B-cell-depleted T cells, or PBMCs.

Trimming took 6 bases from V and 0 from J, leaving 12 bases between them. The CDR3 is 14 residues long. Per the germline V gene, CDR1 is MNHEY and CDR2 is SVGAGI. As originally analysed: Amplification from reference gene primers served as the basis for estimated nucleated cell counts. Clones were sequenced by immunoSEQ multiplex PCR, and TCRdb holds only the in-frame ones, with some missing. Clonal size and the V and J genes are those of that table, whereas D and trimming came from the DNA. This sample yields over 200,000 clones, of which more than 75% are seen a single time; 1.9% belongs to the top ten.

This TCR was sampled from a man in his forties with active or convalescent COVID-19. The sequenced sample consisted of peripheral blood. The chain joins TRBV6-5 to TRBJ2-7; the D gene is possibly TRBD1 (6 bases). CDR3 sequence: CASRRQGLSYEQYF. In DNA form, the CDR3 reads TGTGCCAGCAGGAGGCAGGGGCTCTCCTACGAGCAGTACTTC.